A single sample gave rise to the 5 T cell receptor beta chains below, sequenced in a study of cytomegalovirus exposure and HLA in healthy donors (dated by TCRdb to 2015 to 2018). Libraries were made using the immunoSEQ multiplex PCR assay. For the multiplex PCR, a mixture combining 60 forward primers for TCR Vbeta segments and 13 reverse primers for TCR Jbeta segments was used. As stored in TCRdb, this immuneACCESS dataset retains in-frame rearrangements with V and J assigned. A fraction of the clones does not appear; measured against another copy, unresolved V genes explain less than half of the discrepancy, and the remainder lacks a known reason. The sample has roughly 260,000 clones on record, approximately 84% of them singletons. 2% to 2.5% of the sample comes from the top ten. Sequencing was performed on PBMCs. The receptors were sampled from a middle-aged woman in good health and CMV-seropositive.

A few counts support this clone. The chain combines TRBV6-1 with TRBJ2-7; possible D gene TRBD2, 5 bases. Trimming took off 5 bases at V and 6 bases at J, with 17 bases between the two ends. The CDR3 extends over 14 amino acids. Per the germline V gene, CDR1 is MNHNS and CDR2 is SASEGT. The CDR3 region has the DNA TGTGCCAGCAGTCTAGCACCATCGGCCGGCGAGCAGTACTTC. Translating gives CASSLAPSAGEQYF.

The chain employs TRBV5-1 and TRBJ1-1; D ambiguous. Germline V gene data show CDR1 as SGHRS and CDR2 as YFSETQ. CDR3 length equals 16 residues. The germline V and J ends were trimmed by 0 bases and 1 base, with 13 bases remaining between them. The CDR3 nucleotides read TGCGCCAGCAGCTTGGCTCTGTTGAAGAGGAACACTGAAGCTTTCTTT. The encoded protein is CASSLALLKRNTEAFF.

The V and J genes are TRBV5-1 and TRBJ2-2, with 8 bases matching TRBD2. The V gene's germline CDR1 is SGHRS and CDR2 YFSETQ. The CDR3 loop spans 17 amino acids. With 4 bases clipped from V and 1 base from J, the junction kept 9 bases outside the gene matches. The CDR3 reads CASSLFVAGGNTGELFF. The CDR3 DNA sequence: TGCGCCAGCAGCCTTTTTGTCGCGGGAGGGAACACCGGGGAGCTGTTTTTT.

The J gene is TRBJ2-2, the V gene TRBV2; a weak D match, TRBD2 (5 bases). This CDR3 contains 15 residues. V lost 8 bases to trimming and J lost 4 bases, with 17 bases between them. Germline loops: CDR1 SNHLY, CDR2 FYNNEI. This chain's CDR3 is CASGSGRKVTGELFF. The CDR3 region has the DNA TGTGCCAGCGGGAGTGGACGGAAGGTCACCGGGGAGCTGTTTTTT.

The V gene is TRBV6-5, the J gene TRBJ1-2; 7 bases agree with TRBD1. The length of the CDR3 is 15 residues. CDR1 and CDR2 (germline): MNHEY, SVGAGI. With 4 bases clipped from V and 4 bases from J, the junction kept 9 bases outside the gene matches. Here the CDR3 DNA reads TGTGCCAGCAGTTCCGTGACAGGGCAGTTCTATGGCTACACCTTC. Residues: CASSSVTGQFYGYTF.